The clone carrying this TCR beta chain was detected only a few times. Its antigen remains unidentified. This CDR3 contains 15 residues. The germline gives CDR1 MNHEY, CDR2 SVGAGI. The V and J ends lost 6 bases and 8 bases, in that order; junction bases with no gene match: 12. The record originates from a study of blood T cells in healthy people across ages. A second PCR of roughly 6 to 12 cycles used a sample-barcoded 5' primer and a J-beta primer mix. Each CDR3 protein is one row after TCRdb ran MiXCR on the 5' RACE reads. This sample carries roughly 800,000 distinct CDR3 sequences, under 40% of them seen once, and the ten largest clones take 10% to 15%. Study-wide findings and caveats: Per million T cells, TCR beta diversity dropped roughly linearly as age increased. Among long-lived donors, naive CD4+ cells were more numerous and diversity higher than in aged donors.

The origin of this receptor is a man younger than 35 in good health. The gene calls are TRBV6-5 and TRBJ1-4, with 7 nucleotides matching TRBD1. Sequenced input: blood. The CDR3 region is CASSPTWDRKEKLFF. In DNA, the CDR3 is TGTGCCAGCAGCCCTACTTGGGACAGAAAGGAAAAACTGTTTTTT.